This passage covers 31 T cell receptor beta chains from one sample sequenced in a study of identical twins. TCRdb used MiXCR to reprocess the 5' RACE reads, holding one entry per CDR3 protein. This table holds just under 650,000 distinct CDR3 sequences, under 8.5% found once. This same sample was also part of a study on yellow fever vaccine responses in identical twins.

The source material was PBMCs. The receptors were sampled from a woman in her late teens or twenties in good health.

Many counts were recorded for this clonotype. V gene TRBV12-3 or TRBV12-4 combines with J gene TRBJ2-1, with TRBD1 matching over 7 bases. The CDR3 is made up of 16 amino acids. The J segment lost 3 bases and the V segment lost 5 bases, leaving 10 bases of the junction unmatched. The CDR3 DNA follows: TGTGCCAGCAGTCCCCGGGACAGACGACGCTACAATGAGCAGTTCTTC. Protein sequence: CASSPRDRRRYNEQFF.

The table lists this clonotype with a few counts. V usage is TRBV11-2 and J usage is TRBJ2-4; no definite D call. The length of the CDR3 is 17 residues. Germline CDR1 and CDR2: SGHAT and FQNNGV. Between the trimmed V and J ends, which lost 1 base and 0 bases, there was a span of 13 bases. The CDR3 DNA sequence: TGTGCCAGCAGCTTAGCCCAAGGGTCCTTAGCCAAAAACATTCAGTACTTC. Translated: CASSLAQGSLAKNIQYF.

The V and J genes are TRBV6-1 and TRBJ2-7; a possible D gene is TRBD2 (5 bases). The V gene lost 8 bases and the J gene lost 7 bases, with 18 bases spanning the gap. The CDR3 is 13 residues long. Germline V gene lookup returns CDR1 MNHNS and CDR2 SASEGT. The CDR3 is CASGTSLAGEQYF. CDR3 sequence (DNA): TGTGCCAGCGGAACTAGTCTCGCTGGGGAGCAGTACTTC.

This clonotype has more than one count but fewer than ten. The CDR3 sequence: CATRQLMNTEAFF. CDR3 nucleotides: TGTGCCACCCGACAACTAATGAACACTGAAGCTTTCTTT. This chain links TRBV27 with TRBJ1-1; D gene unclear. The CDR3 sequence is 13 residues long. The V gene lost 10 bases and the J gene lost 0 bases, with 12 bases spanning the gap. Germline V lookup: CDR1 MNHEY, CDR2 SMNVEV (reference sequence).

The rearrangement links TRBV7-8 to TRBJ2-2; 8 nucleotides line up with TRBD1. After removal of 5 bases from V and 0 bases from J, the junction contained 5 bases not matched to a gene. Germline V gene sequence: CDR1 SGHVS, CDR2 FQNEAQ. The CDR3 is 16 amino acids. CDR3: CASSPEGQANTGELFF. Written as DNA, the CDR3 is TGTGCCAGCAGCCCCGAGGGACAGGCGAACACCGGGGAGCTGTTTTTT.

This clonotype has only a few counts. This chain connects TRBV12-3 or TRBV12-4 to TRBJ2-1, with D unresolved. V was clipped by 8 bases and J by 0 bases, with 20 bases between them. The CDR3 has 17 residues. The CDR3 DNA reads TGTGCCAGCGGATGGGGTAGGCTTTTCGGCTCCTACAATGAGCAGTTCTTC. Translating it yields CASGWGRLFGSYNEQFF.

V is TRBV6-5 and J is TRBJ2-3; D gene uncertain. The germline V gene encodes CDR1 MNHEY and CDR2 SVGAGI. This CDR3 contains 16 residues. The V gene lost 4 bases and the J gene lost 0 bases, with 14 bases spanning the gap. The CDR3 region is CASSSYSYSSTDTQYF. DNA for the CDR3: TGTGCCAGCAGTTCTTACTCTTACTCTAGCACAGATACGCAGTATTTT.

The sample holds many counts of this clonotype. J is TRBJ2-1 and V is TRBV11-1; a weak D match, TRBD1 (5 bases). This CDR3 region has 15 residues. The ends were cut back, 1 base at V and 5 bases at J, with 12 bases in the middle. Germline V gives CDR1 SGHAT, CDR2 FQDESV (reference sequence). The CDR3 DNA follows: TGTGCCAGCAGCTTAGGTACCAGGGTAGACAATGAGCAGTTCTTC. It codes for CASSLGTRVDNEQFF.

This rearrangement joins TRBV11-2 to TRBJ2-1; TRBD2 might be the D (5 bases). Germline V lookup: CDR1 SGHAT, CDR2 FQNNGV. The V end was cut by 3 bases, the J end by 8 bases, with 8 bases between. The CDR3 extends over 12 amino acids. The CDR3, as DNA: TGTGCCAGCAGCTTTTCCGGGGATGAGCAGTTCTTC. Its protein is CASSFSGDEQFF.

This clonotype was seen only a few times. The CDR3 loop is CASSQVIYEQYF. The DNA for the CDR3 is TGTGCCAGCAGCCAAGTCATCTACGAGCAGTACTTC. The chain couples TRBV7-9 to TRBJ2-7; D is undetermined. V was clipped by 5 bases and J by 3 bases, with 8 bases between them. Germline V lookup: CDR1 SEHNR, CDR2 FQNEAQ (reference sequence). CDR3 length: 12 residues.

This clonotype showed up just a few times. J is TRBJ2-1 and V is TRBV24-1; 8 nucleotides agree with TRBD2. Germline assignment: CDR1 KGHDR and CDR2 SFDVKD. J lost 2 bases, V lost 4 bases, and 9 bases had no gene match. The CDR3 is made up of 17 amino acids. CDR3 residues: CATSEPTAGLAYNEQFF. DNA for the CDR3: TGTGCCACCAGTGAACCTACCGCGGGACTAGCCTACAATGAGCAGTTCTTC.

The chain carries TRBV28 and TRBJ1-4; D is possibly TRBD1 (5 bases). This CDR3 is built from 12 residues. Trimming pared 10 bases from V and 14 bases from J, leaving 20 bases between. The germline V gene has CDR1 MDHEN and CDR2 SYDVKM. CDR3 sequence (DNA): TGTGCCACCACTACTACGGGGGAAGAGCTGTTTTTT. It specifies CATTTTGEELFF.

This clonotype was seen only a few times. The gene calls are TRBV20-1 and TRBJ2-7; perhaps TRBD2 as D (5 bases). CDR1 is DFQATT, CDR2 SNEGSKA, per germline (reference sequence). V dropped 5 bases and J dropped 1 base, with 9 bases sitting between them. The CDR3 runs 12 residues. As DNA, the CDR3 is TGCAGTGCTCCCGGGATTTCCTACGAGCAGTACTTC. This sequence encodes CSAPGISYEQYF.

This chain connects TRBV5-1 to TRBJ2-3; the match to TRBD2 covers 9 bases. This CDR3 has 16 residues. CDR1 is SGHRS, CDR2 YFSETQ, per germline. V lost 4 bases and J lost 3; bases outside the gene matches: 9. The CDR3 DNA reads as TGCGCCAGCAGCGTCGCGGGGGGGCCCGAAACAGATACGCAGTATTTT. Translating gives CASSVAGGPETDTQYF.

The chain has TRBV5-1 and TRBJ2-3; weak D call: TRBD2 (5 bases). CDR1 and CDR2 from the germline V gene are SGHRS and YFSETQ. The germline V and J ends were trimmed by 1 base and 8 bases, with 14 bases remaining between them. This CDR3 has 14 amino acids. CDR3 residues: CASSLLGYEGTQYF. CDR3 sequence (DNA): TGCGCCAGCAGCTTGCTTGGGTACGAGGGTACGCAGTATTTT. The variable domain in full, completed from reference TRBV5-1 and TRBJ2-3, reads KAGVTQTPRYLIKTRGQQVTLSCSPISGHRSVSWYQQTPGQGLQFLFEYFSETQRNKGNFPGRFSGRQFSNSRSEMNVSTLELGDSALYLCASSLLGYEGTQYFGPGTRLTVL.

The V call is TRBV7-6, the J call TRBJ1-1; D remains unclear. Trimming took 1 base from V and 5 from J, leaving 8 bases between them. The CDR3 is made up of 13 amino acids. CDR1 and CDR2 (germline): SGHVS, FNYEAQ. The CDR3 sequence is CASSLVALTEAFF. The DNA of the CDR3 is TGTGCCAGCAGCTTAGTGGCACTAACTGAAGCTTTCTTT.

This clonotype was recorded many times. The CDR3 coding sequence is TGTGCCAGTTCCCCGGCCGGCATGGGGTATGGCTACACCTTC. Amino acids: CASSPAGMGYGYTF. The chain uses TRBV27 and TRBJ1-2; the D is unclear. The germline V gene encodes CDR1 MNHEY and CDR2 SMNVEV (reference sequence). This CDR3 spans 14 amino acids. V was shortened by 9 bases and J by 5 bases, with 19 bases between the two germline ends.

The CDR3 DNA reads as TGCAGCGTTGAAGTAGAGCGGGAACTCTCCTACGAGCAGTACTTC. This sequence encodes CSVEVERELSYEQYF. The V call is TRBV29-1, the J call TRBJ2-7; 7 positions match TRBD2. V was clipped by 1 base and J by 0 bases; unmatched bases: 6. Germline loops: CDR1 SQVTM, CDR2 ANQGSEA. The CDR3 runs to 15 residues.

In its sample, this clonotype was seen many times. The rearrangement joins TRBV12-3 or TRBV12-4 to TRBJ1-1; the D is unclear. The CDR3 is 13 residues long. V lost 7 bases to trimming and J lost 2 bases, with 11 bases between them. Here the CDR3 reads CASTLYLNTEAFF. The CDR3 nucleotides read TGTGCCAGCACTCTGTATCTCAACACTGAAGCTTTCTTT.

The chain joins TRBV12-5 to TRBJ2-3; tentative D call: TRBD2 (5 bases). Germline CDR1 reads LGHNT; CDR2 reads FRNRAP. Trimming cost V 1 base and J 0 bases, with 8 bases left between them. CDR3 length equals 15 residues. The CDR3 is CASGLGGSSTDTQYF. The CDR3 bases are TGTGCTAGTGGTTTGGGTGGGAGTAGCACAGATACGCAGTATTTT.

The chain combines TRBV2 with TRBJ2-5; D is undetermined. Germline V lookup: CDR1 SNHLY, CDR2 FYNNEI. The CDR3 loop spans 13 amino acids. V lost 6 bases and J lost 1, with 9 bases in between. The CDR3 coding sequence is TGTGCCAGCAGATGGGTCGGCCAAGAGACCCAGTACTTC. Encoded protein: CASRWVGQETQYF.

CDR3 sequence (DNA): TGTGCCATCAAGGGGCCGAAGGGGGGGCGGGAGACCCAGTACTTC. It yields the protein CAIKGPKGGRETQYF. The V call is TRBV10-3, the J call TRBJ2-5; TRBD2 is a possible D gene (7 bases). The length of the CDR3 is 15 residues. V was trimmed by 7 bases and J by 5 bases, leaving 20 bases between them. Germline CDR1 is ENHRY and CDR2 is SYGVKD.

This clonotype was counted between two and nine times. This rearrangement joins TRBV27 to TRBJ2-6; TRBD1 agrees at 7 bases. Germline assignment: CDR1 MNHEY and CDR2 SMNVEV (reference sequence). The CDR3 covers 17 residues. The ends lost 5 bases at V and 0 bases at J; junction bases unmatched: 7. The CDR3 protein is CASSTWTGRSGANVLTF. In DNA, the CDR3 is TGTGCCAGCAGTACCTGGACAGGTCGCTCTGGGGCCAACGTCCTGACTTTC.

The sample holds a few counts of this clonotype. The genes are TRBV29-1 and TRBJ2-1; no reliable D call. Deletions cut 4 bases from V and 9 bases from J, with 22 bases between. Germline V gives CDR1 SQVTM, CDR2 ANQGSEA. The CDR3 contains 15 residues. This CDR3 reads CSVGLLDVGFREQFF. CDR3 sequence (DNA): TGCAGCGTTGGGCTCCTAGATGTGGGGTTCCGTGAGCAGTTCTTC.

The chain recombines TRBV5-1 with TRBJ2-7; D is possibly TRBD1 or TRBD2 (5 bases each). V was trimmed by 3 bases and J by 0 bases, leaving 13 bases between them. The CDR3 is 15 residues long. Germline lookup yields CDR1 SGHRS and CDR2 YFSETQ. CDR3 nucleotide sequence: TGCGCCAGCAGCTGGGACCTTTCAAGCTCCTACGAGCAGTACTTC. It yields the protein CASSWDLSSSYEQYF. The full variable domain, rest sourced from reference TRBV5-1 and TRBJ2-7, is KAGVTQTPRYLIKTRGQQVTLSCSPISGHRSVSWYQQTPGQGLQFLFEYFSETQRNKGNFPGRFSGRQFSNSRSEMNVSTLELGDSALYLCASSWDLSSSYEQYFGPGTRLTVT.

CDR3 sequence: CASSSGTAELFF. Written as DNA, the CDR3 is TGTGCCAGCAGCAGCGGGACGGCAGAGCTGTTTTTT. The chain employs TRBV7-9 and TRBJ1-4; possibly TRBD1 for D (5 bases). The CDR3 is made up of 12 amino acids. V gave up 5 bases and J gave up 14 bases, with 15 bases separating them. CDR1 SEHNR and CDR2 FQNEAQ come from the germline V gene (reference sequence).

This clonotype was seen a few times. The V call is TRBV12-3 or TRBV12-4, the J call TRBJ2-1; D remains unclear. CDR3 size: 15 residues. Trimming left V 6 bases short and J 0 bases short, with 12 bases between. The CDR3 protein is CASSITPSSYNEQFF. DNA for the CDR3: TGTGCCAGCAGCATCACCCCGAGCTCCTACAATGAGCAGTTCTTC.

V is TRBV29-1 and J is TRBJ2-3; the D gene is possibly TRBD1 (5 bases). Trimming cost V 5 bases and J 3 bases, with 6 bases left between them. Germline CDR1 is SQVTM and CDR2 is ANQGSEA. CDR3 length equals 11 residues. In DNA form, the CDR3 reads TGCAGCGTTCCAGGGACAGATACGCAGTATTTT. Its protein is CSVPGTDTQYF.

The CDR3 is CASSYRTGDTEAFF. The CDR3 DNA sequence: TGTGCCAGCAGCTATAGGACAGGGGACACTGAAGCTTTCTTT. The V and J genes are TRBV6-8 and TRBJ1-1; 9 bases agree with TRBD1. Trimming at V came to 6 bases and at J to 3 bases, leaving 5 bases not matched to a gene. CDR3 size: 14 residues. Germline V CDR1 and CDR2: MNHGY, SAAAGT.

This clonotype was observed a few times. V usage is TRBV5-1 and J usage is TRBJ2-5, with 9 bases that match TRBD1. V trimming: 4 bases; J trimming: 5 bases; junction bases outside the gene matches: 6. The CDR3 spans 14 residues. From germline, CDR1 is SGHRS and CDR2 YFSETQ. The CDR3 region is CASSPGTGMETQYF. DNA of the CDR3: TGCGCCAGCAGCCCAGGGACAGGGATGGAGACCCAGTACTTC.

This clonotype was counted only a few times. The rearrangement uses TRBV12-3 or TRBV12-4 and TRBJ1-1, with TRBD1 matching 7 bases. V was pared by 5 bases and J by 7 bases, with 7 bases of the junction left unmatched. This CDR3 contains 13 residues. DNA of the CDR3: TGTGCCAGCAGTGGCGGGACAGTCATTGAAGCTTTCTTT. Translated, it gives CASSGGTVIEAFF.